This T cell receptor (beta chain) was recovered during a study of identical twins. Study-wide results and caveats: Recombination models fit unrelated individuals' TCR alpha sharing but underestimated twins'.

In its sample, this clonotype was seen many times. Its antigen remains unidentified. TCRdb reanalysed the 5' RACE reads using MiXCR and keeps one entry per CDR3 protein. The sample lists around 250,000 distinct CDR3 sequences, 6% to 7% occurring once. V lost 6 bases to trimming and J lost 13 bases, with 19 bases between them. CDR1 and CDR2 from the germline V gene are SEHNR and FQNEAQ (reference sequence). There are 14 residues in the CDR3. These sequences were also reported in another study, on T cells expressing NK-cell markers.

This sequence was found in a woman aged 18-29 years in good health. The sequenced sample consisted of CD8+ T cells sorted from blood. The rearrangement uses TRBV7-9 and TRBJ1-6; D is ambiguous. The CDR3 here is CASSSTVYNVPLHF. The CDR3 DNA reads as TGTGCCAGCAGTTCCACAGTCTATAATGTGCCCCTCCACTTT.